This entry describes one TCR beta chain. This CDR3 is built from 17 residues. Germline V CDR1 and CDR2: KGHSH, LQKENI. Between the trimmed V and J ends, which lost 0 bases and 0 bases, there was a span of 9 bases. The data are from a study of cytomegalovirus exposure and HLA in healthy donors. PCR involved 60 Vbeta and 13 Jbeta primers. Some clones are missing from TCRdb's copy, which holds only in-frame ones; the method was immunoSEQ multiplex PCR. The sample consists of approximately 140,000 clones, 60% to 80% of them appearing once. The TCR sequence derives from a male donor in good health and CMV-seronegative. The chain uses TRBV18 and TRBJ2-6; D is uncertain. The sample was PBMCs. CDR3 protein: CASSPPTLVSGANVLTF. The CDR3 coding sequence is TGTGCCAGCTCACCACCGACGCTAGTCTCTGGGGCCAACGTCCTGACTTTC.